These 24 T cell receptor beta chains came from one sample sequenced in a study of blood T cell repertoires in COVID-19. The assay was immunoSEQ multiplex PCR, and TCRdb's table has in-frame clones only and misses some. The sample consists of about 140,000 clones, around 80% of them appearing once. Sequencing was done on a sample of peripheral blood. Receptor source: an elderly man with acute or convalescent COVID-19.

CDR3 nucleotides: TGTGCCAGCAGCGGAGAGTCGAGGGGGGGCACTGAAGCTTTCTTT. It is translated as CASSGESRGGTEAFF. The V gene is TRBV7-2, the J gene TRBJ1-1; maybe TRBD1 (6 bases). The CDR3 sequence is 15 residues long. Germline CDR1 is SGHTA and CDR2 is FQGNSA. Trimming pared 5 bases from V and 4 bases from J, leaving 17 bases between.

The chain links TRBV6-5 to TRBJ1-5; D perhaps matches TRBD1 (6 bases). The CDR3 has 14 amino acids. The germline V and J ends were trimmed by 7 bases and 9 bases, with 19 bases remaining between them. Germline V gene sequence: CDR1 MNHEY, CDR2 SVGAGI. This CDR3 reads CASIKGDGVGPQHF. In DNA, the CDR3 is TGTGCCAGCATTAAGGGGGACGGGGTAGGGCCCCAGCATTTT.

The V and J genes are TRBV5-4 and TRBJ2-5; TRBD1 aligns across 9 bases. The J call is doubtful: the DNA matches TRBJ2-7 better. The germline CDR1 and CDR2 sequences are SGHNT and YYREEE (reference sequence). This CDR3 is 14 amino acids long. CDR3 amino acids: CASSSRTGAYEQYF. The CDR3 nucleotides read TGTGCCAGCAGCTCGCGGACAGGGGCCTACGAGCAGTACTTC.

J is TRBJ1-4 and V is TRBV11-1; D ambiguous. Per germline, CDR1 SGHAT and CDR2 FQDESV (reference sequence). The ends were cut back, 2 bases at V and 8 bases at J, with 15 bases in the middle. The CDR3 loop spans 15 amino acids. CDR3 sequence reads: CASSLQVGPGEKLFF. CDR3 DNA sequence: TGTGCCAGCAGCTTACAAGTAGGGCCGGGAGAAAAACTGTTTTTT. The full variable domain, rest sourced from reference TRBV11-1 and TRBJ1-4, is EAEVAQSPRYKITEKSQAVAFWCDPISGHATLYWYRQILGQGPELLVQFQDESVVDDSQLPKDRFSAERLKGVDSTLKIQPAELGDSAMYLCASSLQVGPGEKLFFGSGTQLSVL.

This sequence joins TRBV7-2 and TRBJ1-2; D not certain. CDR1 and CDR2 (germline): SGHTA, FQGNSA. The CDR3 is 15 residues long. V was trimmed by 4 bases and J by 5 bases, leaving 17 bases between them. The DNA of the CDR3 is TGTGCCAGCAGCTCCCGGTCGCGGAGCGGGTATGGCTACACCTTC. Protein sequence: CASSSRSRSGYGYTF.

Only a few counts were recorded for this clone. The chain is built from TRBV6-5 and TRBJ1-4; 9 positions match TRBD1. CDR3 size: 15 residues. Germline-derived CDR1 and CDR2 are MNHEY and SVGAGI. V shed 5 bases, J shed 7 bases, and the junction held 8 bases outside the gene matches. CDR3 DNA: TGTGCCAGCAGTCCAGACGGGACAGGGATTGAAAAACTGTTTTTT. Protein product: CASSPDGTGIEKLFF.

The J gene is TRBJ1-1, the V gene TRBV10-3; TRBD1 might be the D (5 bases). CDR1 is ENHRY and CDR2 is SYGVKD in the germline V gene. V was cut by 3 bases and J by 1 base, with 9 bases left in between. The length of the CDR3 is 14 residues. The CDR3, as DNA: TGTGCCATCAGTGAACGGACACAGAACACTGAAGCTTTCTTT. Amino acids: CAISERTQNTEAFF.

The rearrangement joins TRBV7-9 to TRBJ2-3; 11 positions agree with TRBD2. Unmatched junction bases numbered 7, after V lost 5 bases and J lost 3 bases. Germline CDR1 and CDR2: SEHNR and FQNEAQ (reference sequence). The CDR3 extends over 16 amino acids. The CDR3 DNA follows: TGTGCCAGCAGCGCGGAACTAGCGGGGGATACAGATACGCAGTATTTT. This sequence encodes CASSAELAGDTDTQYF.

CDR3 nucleotides: TGTGCCAGCAGTTTAAACAGGGTGCACGAGCAGTACTTC. Translated, it gives CASSLNRVHEQYF. The chain joins TRBV12-3 or TRBV12-4 to TRBJ2-7, with a weak D call TRBD1 (6 bases). There are 13 residues in the CDR3. Trimming pared 2 bases from V and 5 bases from J, leaving 10 bases between.

The chain carries TRBV7-3 and TRBJ2-5; TRBD1 aligns across 10 bases. V lost 5 bases to trimming and J lost 4 bases; unmatched junction nucleotides: 4. Germline V gives CDR1 SGHTA, CDR2 FQGTGA. The CDR3 covers 14 residues. CDR3 sequence reads: CASSMTGGGETQYF. CDR3 bases: TGTGCCAGCAGCATGACAGGGGGCGGAGAGACCCAGTACTTC.

The chain is built from TRBV28 and TRBJ2-7, with a tentative D call TRBD1 (6 bases). The V end was cut by 7 bases, the J end by 3 bases, with 16 bases between. The CDR3 is 14 amino acids. Per the germline V gene, CDR1 is MDHEN and CDR2 is SYDVKM. CDR3 amino acids: CASIDSRDNYEQYF. The CDR3, as DNA: TGTGCCAGCATCGATTCCCGGGACAACTACGAGCAGTACTTC. The whole variable domain, remainder taken from reference TRBV28 and TRBJ2-7, is DVKVTQSSRYLVKRTGEKVFLECVQDMDHENMFWYRQDPGLGLRLIYFSYDVKMKEKGDIPEGYSVSREKKERFSLILESASTNQTSMYLCASIDSRDNYEQYFGPGTRLTVT.

This clone showed up just once. The genes are TRBV29-1 and TRBJ2-7, with TRBD1 matching over 9 bases. Germline V gives CDR1 SQVTM, CDR2 ANQGSEA. V shed 1 base and J 4 bases; nucleotides not matched to a gene: 5. CDR3 length: 14 residues. In nucleotides, the CDR3 is TGCAGCGTTGAAGTTCAGACAGGGGGATACGAGCAGTACTTC. Protein: CSVEVQTGGYEQYF.

V gene TRBV28 combines with J gene TRBJ1-5; the D is unclear. The germline V gene encodes CDR1 MDHEN and CDR2 SYDVKM. There are 15 residues in the CDR3. V was cut by 5 bases and J by 0 bases, with 11 bases left in between. This chain's CDR3 is CASSIPSVSNQPQHF. CDR3 DNA: TGTGCCAGCAGTATACCATCGGTTAGCAATCAGCCCCAGCATTTT.

In this sample, this clone turned up a few times. The genes are TRBV7-3 and TRBJ2-7, with 8 bases matching TRBD2. The CDR3 runs to 15 residues. Germline V gives CDR1 SGHTA, CDR2 FQGTGA. J lost 5 bases, V lost 2 bases, and 8 bases had no gene match. CDR3 region: CASSLGGGRLDEQYF. CDR3 nucleotide sequence: TGTGCCAGCAGCTTAGGCGGGGGGCGGTTGGACGAGCAGTACTTC.

This clone was seen once. The CDR3 sequence is CASSGWDSAKNSPLHF. The CDR3, as DNA: TGCGCCAGCAGCGGATGGGACAGCGCGAAGAATTCACCCCTCCACTTT. V gene TRBV4-1 combines with J gene TRBJ1-6; 7 nucleotides match TRBD1. The CDR3 runs to 16 residues. Germline V CDR1 and CDR2: MGHRA, YSYEKL. After removal of 5 bases from V and 7 bases from J, the junction contained 11 bases not matched to a gene.

The chain uses TRBV7-2 and TRBJ2-5; D uncertain. The CDR3 is 13 amino acids. Looked up from germline, CDR1 is SGHTA and CDR2 is FQGNSA. With 2 bases removed from V and 5 bases from J, the gap between germline ends came to 9 bases. The CDR3 DNA follows: TGTGCCAGCAGCTTACACGGTGCGGAGACCCAGTACTTC. This sequence encodes CASSLHGAETQYF.

This clone was seen just once. The J gene is TRBJ2-1, the V gene TRBV6-1, with a weak D call TRBD1 (5 bases). CDR1 and CDR2 (germline): MNHNS, SASEGT. CDR3 length: 15 residues. The V and J ends lost 3 bases and 3 bases respectively, with 12 bases between them. The CDR3 nucleotides are TGTGCCAGCAGTGATAGCCCAGGGCTCTACAATGAGCAGTTCTTC. Translation gives CASSDSPGLYNEQFF.

The V and J genes are TRBV5-4 and TRBJ2-2, with 8 bases lining up with TRBD2. V lost 4 bases, J lost 5 bases, and 10 bases stayed unmatched. CDR1 SGHNT and CDR2 YYREEE come from the germline V gene (reference sequence). The CDR3 runs 16 residues. The CDR3 DNA reads as TGTGCCAGCAGCGACCCCCGGGGGGGCGGGACCGGGGAGCTGTTTTTT. This gives the protein CASSDPRGGGTGELFF.

This chain uses TRBV28 with TRBJ2-3; D is possibly TRBD2 (5 bases). V lost 2 bases and J 7 bases, leaving 10 bases between the germline ends. The CDR3 has 13 amino acids. CDR1 MDHEN and CDR2 SYDVKM come from the germline V gene. The CDR3 DNA is TGTGCCAGCAGTTTACCGGACGGGAATACGCAGTATTTT. Its protein is CASSLPDGNTQYF.

J is TRBJ2-7 and V is TRBV6-2 or TRBV6-3; TRBD2 might be the D (5 bases). There are 13 residues in the CDR3. Between the trimmed V and J ends, which lost 6 bases and 0 bases, there was a span of 9 bases. Germline assignment: CDR1 MNHEY and CDR2 SVGEGT. CDR3 in DNA: TGTGCCAGCAGCTCGGGGTTCTCCTACGAGCAGTACTTC. It codes for CASSSGFSYEQYF.

This clone was seen once. The chain uses TRBV4-1 and TRBJ2-3; weak D call: TRBD2 (7 bases). The CDR3 is made up of 18 amino acids. V was cut by 0 bases and J by 1 base, with 17 bases left in between. Germline V gives CDR1 MGHRA, CDR2 YSYEKL. The chain's CDR3 is CASSQEFFGGGRTDTQYF. CDR3 bases: TGCGCCAGCAGCCAAGAGTTTTTTGGGGGGGGCCGCACAGATACGCAGTATTTT.

This chain links TRBV5-1 with TRBJ1-2; no clear D. V was cut by 0 bases and J by 3 bases, with 9 bases left in between. Germline values: CDR1 SGHRS, CDR2 YFSETQ. The CDR3 loop spans 14 amino acids. The CDR3 is CASSLGSVDYGYTF. CDR3 DNA sequence: TGCGCCAGCAGCTTGGGGAGTGTGGACTATGGCTACACCTTC. Full variable domain (missing parts from reference TRBV5-1 and TRBJ1-2): KAGVTQTPRYLIKTRGQQVTLSCSPISGHRSVSWYQQTPGQGLQFLFEYFSETQRNKGNFPGRFSGRQFSNSRSEMNVSTLELGDSALYLCASSLGSVDYGYTFGSGTRLTVV.

This clone was found once. This rearrangement joins TRBV5-1 to TRBJ1-1, with TRBD1 matching over 7 bases. Germline-derived CDR1 and CDR2 are SGHRS and YFSETQ. Trimming cost V 4 bases and J 0 bases; bases outside gene matches: 3. The CDR3 consists of 14 residues. CDR3 in DNA: TGCGCCAGCAGCGACAGGGACATGAACACTGAAGCTTTCTTT. Its protein is CASSDRDMNTEAFF.

This chain joins TRBV7-6 and TRBJ2-1; 16 bases are shared with TRBD2. There are 18 residues in the CDR3. The V segment lost 6 bases and the J segment 8 bases; nucleotides outside the gene matches: 13. Germline CDR1 and CDR2: SGHVS and FNYEAQ. The CDR3 sequence is CASSTGLAGGSVKDEQFF. The CDR3 DNA sequence: TGTGCCAGCAGTACGGGACTAGCGGGGGGGAGCGTCAAGGATGAGCAGTTCTTC.